One and the same sample provided the 19 T cell receptor beta chains below, sequenced in a study of blood T cell repertoires in COVID-19. Clones were read by immunoSEQ multiplex PCR, and TCRdb kept only the in-frame ones, dropping some. The sample has about 91,000 clones, around 89% seen once. Material: peripheral blood. The receptors were gathered from a woman aged 80 or over with active COVID-19.

V is TRBV6-5 and J is TRBJ1-2; 8 bases are shared with TRBD1. The V gene's germline CDR1 is MNHEY and CDR2 SVGAGI. CDR3 length: 15 residues. V was clipped by 6 bases and J by 8 bases; unmatched bases: 14. CDR3 bases: TGTGCCAGCAGCGGGGGGCCCCAGGGGGCGAGAGGCTACACCTTC. It codes for CASSGGPQGARGYTF.

This rearrangement joins TRBV7-2 to TRBJ2-1; TRBD2 is a possible D gene (6 bases). Deletions cut 4 bases from V and 8 bases from J, with 15 bases between. The CDR3 sequence is 14 residues long. Germline values: CDR1 SGHTA, CDR2 FQGNSA. The CDR3 region has the DNA TGTGCCAGCAGCTCGGCGGGAAATTCCGATGAGCAGTTCTTC. Its protein product is CASSSAGNSDEQFF.

This clone was picked up one time. J is TRBJ2-3 and V is TRBV7-3, with D maybe TRBD1 (5 bases). CDR1 SGHTA and CDR2 FQGTGA come from the germline V gene. V lost 1 base to trimming and J lost 6 bases, with 20 bases between them. This CDR3 contains 17 residues. The DNA of the CDR3 is TGTGCCAGCAGCTTAAGTCGATGGGGCCCCTGGGGCGATACGCAGTATTTT. It yields the protein CASSLSRWGPWGDTQYF.

V gene TRBV7-9 combines with J gene TRBJ1-1; 9 positions agree with TRBD1. The germline V gene has CDR1 SEHNR and CDR2 FQNEAQ (reference sequence). J gave up 1 base and V 3 bases, and 6 bases lay outside the gene matches. The CDR3 totals 16 residues. CDR3 region: CASSFLRGQGNTEAFF. The CDR3, as DNA: TGTGCCAGCAGCTTCCTTAGGGGACAGGGGAACACTGAAGCTTTCTTT. The entire variable domain, with the rest obtained from reference TRBV7-9 and TRBJ1-1, is as follows: DTGVSQNPRHKITKRGQNVTFRCDPISEHNRLYWYRQTLGQGPEFLTYFQNEAQLEKSRLLSDRFSAERPKGSFSTLEIQRTEQGDSAMYLCASSFLRGQGNTEAFFGQGTRLTVV.

V gene TRBV5-4 combines with J gene TRBJ1-2; 7 bases are a match to TRBD1. CDR1 and CDR2 from the germline V gene are SGHNT and YYREEE (reference sequence). This CDR3 contains 14 residues. The V gene end was trimmed by 6 bases and the J gene end by 4 bases; junction bases not matched to a gene: 9. Here the CDR3 DNA reads TGTGCCAGCACCTACTGGGACAGCCGCTATGGCTACACCTTC. Translation gives CASTYWDSRYGYTF.

V usage is TRBV4-3 and J usage is TRBJ2-7, with D uncertain. Trimming removed 0 bases at V and 3 bases at J, with 9 bases between. The V gene's germline CDR1 is LGHNA and CDR2 YSLEER. The length of the CDR3 is 14 residues. In DNA form, the CDR3 reads TGCGCCAGCAGCCAAGATCTCGCGAGCTACGAGCAGTACTTC. It codes for CASSQDLASYEQYF.

This clone has a single count. The chain has TRBV7-2 and TRBJ2-5; D not resolved. Trimming cost V 1 base and J 4 bases, with 4 bases left between them. Per the germline V gene, CDR1 is SGHTA and CDR2 is FQGNSA. This CDR3 region has 12 residues. The CDR3 DNA is TGTGCCAGCAGCTTAGGTATAGAGACCCAGTACTTC. Protein: CASSLGIETQYF.

The chain employs TRBV19 and TRBJ1-5; maybe TRBD1 (5 bases). CDR3 length equals 14 residues. Germline V gene data show CDR1 as LNHDA and CDR2 as SQIVND (reference sequence). In DNA, the CDR3 is TGTGCAACAACGACAGATTATAGCAATCAGCCCCAGCATTTT. This sequence encodes CATTTDYSNQPQHF.

The chain employs TRBV28 and TRBJ2-7, with TRBD2 identical over 8 bases. V dropped 5 bases and J dropped 0; count of bases not matched to a gene: 6. CDR1 is MDHEN, CDR2 SYDVKM, per germline. The CDR3 spans 15 residues. The chain's CDR3 is CASSTGTRISYEQYF. The CDR3 DNA follows: TGTGCCAGCAGTACCGGGACTAGAATCTCCTACGAGCAGTACTTC.

This chain uses TRBV28 with TRBJ1-1; D remains ambiguous. The CDR3 has 13 residues. Germline lookup yields CDR1 MDHEN and CDR2 SYDVKM. Trimming removed 2 bases from V and 4 bases from J, with 8 bases in between. The CDR3 reads CASSLQESTEAFF. The CDR3 DNA is TGTGCCAGCAGTTTACAGGAAAGCACTGAAGCTTTCTTT.

The chain links TRBV11-3 to TRBJ2-4, with D possibly TRBD1 on 5 matching bases. Trimming left V 3 bases short and J 6 bases short, with 21 bases between. Germline V gives CDR1 SGHNT, CDR2 YENEEA. CDR3 length: 17 amino acids. The CDR3 protein is CASSFPLPKGLRNIQYF. In DNA form, the CDR3 reads TGTGCCAGCAGCTTTCCCCTTCCGAAGGGGCTGAGAAACATTCAGTACTTC.

The V gene is TRBV19, the J gene TRBJ1-2, with 9 bases lining up with TRBD1. V dropped 9 bases and J dropped 4; count of bases not matched to a gene: 12. Germline V gives CDR1 LNHDA, CDR2 SQIVND (reference sequence). The CDR3 has 15 residues. CDR3 residues: CASDKAETGGYGYTF. CDR3 nucleotide sequence: TGTGCCAGCGATAAAGCAGAGACAGGGGGCTATGGCTACACCTTC.

This chain joins TRBV7-9 and TRBJ1-1; possible D gene TRBD1, 5 bases. The CDR3 spans 15 residues. Per germline, CDR1 SEHNR and CDR2 FQNEAQ (reference sequence). Trimming cost V 5 bases and J 1 base, with 14 bases left between them. CDR3 DNA sequence: TGTGCCAGCAGCCCCAGAAGGGGAGGGAACACTGAAGCTTTCTTT. This sequence encodes CASSPRRGGNTEAFF.

This chain uses TRBV27 with TRBJ2-6; the D is unclear. The germline V gene has CDR1 MNHEY and CDR2 SMNVEV (reference sequence). The CDR3 runs 19 residues. Trimming pared 2 bases from V and 0 bases from J, leaving 17 bases between. In DNA form, the CDR3 reads TGTGCCAGCAGTTTAGTTTCTTGGTTGGCAGTCTCTGGGGCCAACGTCCTGACTTTC. Translation gives CASSLVSWLAVSGANVLTF.

The rearrangement joins TRBV7-9 to TRBJ1-2; 7 bases agree with TRBD1. Germline V lookup: CDR1 SEHNR, CDR2 FQNEAQ (reference sequence). The CDR3 contains 16 residues. V shed 4 bases and J 3 bases; nucleotides not matched to a gene: 11. Here the CDR3 reads CASSYTTTGTDYGYTF. DNA for the CDR3: TGTGCCAGCAGCTACACTACTACCGGGACAGACTATGGCTACACCTTC. Supplemented by reference TRBV7-9 and TRBJ1-2, the full variable domain reads DTGVSQNPRHKITKRGQNVTFRCDPISEHNRLYWYRQTLGQGPEFLTYFQNEAQLEKSRLLSDRFSAERPKGSFSTLEIQRTEQGDSAMYLCASSYTTTGTDYGYTFGSGTRLTVV.

The chain's CDR3 is CASRKGLPTYEQYF. CDR3 coding DNA: TGTGCCAGCAGGAAGGGACTCCCAACCTACGAGCAGTACTTC. The J gene is TRBJ2-7, the V gene TRBV28, with D maybe TRBD2 (6 bases). Germline V lookup: CDR1 MDHEN, CDR2 SYDVKM. The CDR3 sequence is 14 residues long. Trimming left V 6 bases short and J 2 bases short, with 14 bases between.

The J gene is TRBJ2-7, the V gene TRBV20-1; TRBD2 might be the D (6 bases). CDR3 length equals 14 residues. Germline CDR1 DFQATT, CDR2 SNEGSKA (reference sequence). V was cut by 3 bases and J by 2 bases, with 14 bases left in between. CDR3 residues: CSASNRDFPYEQYF. The CDR3 bases are TGCAGTGCTAGTAATAGGGACTTTCCCTACGAGCAGTACTTC.

V gene TRBV7-6 combines with J gene TRBJ2-2, with a weak D call TRBD1 (6 bases). Germline CDR1 is SGHVS and CDR2 is FNYEAQ. Trimming stripped 4 bases from V and 4 bases from J, with 16 bases between. The CDR3 is 16 residues long. The CDR3 DNA reads TGTGCCAGCAGCTCCCATGGGGGCCCGGGCACCGGGGAGCTGTTTTTT. Translating it yields CASSSHGGPGTGELFF.

This sequence joins TRBV4-3 and TRBJ2-1; TRBD2 aligns across 8 bases. Germline values: CDR1 LGHNA, CDR2 YSLEER. V lost 0 bases and J lost 6; bases outside the gene matches: 7. The CDR3 has 16 amino acids. DNA of the CDR3: TGCGCCAGCAGCCAAGACGGGGGGGAGGGAATCAATGAGCAGTTCTTC. It translates to CASSQDGGEGINEQFF.